What follows is one T cell receptor (beta chain) and its context. Its specificity is unknown. Germline V lookup: CDR1 LGHNA, CDR2 YSLEER. There are 15 residues in the CDR3. V gave up 6 bases and J gave up 5 bases; unmatched junction bases: 6. The time point: baseline pretreatment blood. Treatment given: 15 Gy SBRT to primary tumor, nephrectomy 4 weeks later. Radiation-treated patients gave blood at baseline, week 2 and week 4. Clear cell pathology was present in this patient's renal cell carcinoma. This sample was taken from a study of radiation and T cells in renal cell carcinoma. Whole-study context: Nephrectomy followed 15 Gy stereotactic body radiation by 4 weeks.

General observations from the study: Top tumor clonotypes rose in blood 2 weeks post-radiation, then contracted.

The table came from immunoSEQ multiplex PCR; TCRdb's copy has only in-frame clones and leaves some out. The table lists tens of thousands of clones, about 80% of them singletons. The clonotype comes from a man aged 55-75 years with renal cell carcinoma. Sequencing was performed on blood, taken from a patient whose treatment included radiotherapy and nephrectomy. The V gene is TRBV4-3, the J gene TRBJ2-1; 11 positions agree with TRBD2. The chain's CDR3 is CASSRTSGGDNEQFF. CDR3 in DNA: TGCGCCAGCAGTCGCACTAGCGGGGGAGACAATGAGCAGTTCTTC.